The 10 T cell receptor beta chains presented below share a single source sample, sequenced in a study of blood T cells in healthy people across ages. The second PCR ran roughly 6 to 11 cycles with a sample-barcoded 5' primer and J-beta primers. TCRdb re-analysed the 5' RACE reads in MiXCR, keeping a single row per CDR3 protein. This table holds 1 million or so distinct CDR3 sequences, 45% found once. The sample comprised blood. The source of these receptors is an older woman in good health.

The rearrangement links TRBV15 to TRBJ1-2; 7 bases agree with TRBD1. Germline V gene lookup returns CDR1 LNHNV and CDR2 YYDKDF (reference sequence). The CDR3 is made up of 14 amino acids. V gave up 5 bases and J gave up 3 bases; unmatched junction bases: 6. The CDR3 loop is CATSPSQGDYGYTF. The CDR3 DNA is TGTGCCACCAGCCCCAGCCAGGGGGACTATGGCTACACCTTC. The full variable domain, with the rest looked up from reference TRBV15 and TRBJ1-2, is DAMVIQNPRYQVTQFGKPVTLSCSQTLNHNVMYWYQQKSSQAPKLLFHYYDKDFNNEADTPDNFQSRRPNTSFCFLDIRSPGLGDTAMYLCATSPSQGDYGYTFGSGTRLTVV.

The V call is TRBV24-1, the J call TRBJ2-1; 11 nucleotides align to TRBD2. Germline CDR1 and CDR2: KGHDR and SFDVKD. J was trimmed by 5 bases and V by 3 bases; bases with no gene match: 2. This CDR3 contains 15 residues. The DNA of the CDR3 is TGTGCCACCAGTGATAGACTAGCGGGGAACAATGAGCAGTTCTTC. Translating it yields CATSDRLAGNNEQFF.

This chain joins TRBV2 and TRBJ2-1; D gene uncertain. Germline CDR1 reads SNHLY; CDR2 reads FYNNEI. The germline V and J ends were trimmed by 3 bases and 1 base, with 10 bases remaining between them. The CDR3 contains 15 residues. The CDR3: CASSDQTLSYNEQFF. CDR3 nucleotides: TGTGCCAGCAGTGACCAGACCCTTTCCTACAATGAGCAGTTCTTC.

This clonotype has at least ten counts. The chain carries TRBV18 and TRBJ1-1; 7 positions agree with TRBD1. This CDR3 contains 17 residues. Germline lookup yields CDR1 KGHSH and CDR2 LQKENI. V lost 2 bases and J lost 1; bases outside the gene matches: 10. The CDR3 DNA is TGTGCCAGCTCACCAATAGACAGGGATATTTGGAACACTGAAGCTTTCTTT. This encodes CASSPIDRDIWNTEAFF.

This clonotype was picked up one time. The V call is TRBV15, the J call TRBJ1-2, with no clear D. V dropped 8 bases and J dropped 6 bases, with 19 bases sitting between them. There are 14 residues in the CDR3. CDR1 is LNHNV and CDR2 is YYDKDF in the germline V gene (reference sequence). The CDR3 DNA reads TGTGCCACCTCTCCTCGACGGGGAGCTGATGGCTACACCTTC. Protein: CATSPRRGADGYTF.

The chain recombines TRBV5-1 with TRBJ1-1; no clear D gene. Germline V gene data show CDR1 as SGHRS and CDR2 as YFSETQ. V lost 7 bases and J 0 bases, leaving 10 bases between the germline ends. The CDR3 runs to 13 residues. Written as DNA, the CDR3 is TGCGCCAGCGTCGGAAGGGTGAACACTGAAGCTTTCTTT. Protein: CASVGRVNTEAFF. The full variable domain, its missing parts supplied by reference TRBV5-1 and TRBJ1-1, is KAGVTQTPRYLIKTRGQQVTLSCSPISGHRSVSWYQQTPGQGLQFLFEYFSETQRNKGNFPGRFSGRQFSNSRSEMNVSTLELGDSALYLCASVGRVNTEAFFGQGTRLTVV.

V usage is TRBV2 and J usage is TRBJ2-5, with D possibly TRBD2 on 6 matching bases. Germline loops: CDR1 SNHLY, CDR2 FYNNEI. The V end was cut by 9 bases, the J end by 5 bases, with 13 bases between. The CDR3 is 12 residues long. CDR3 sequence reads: CASGLPYETQYF. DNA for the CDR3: TGTGCCAGTGGACTACCGTATGAGACCCAGTACTTC.

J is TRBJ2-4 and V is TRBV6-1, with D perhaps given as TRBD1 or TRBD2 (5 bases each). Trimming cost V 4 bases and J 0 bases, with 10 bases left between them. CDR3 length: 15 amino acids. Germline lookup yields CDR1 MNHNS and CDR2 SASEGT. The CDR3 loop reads CASSATGTAKNIQYF. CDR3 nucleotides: TGTGCCAGCAGTGCCACCGGGACAGCCAAAAACATTCAGTACTTC.

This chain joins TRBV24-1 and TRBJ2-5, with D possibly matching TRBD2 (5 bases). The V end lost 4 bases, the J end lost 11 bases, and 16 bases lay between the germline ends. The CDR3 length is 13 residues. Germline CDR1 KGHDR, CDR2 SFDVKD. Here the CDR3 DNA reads TGTGCCACCAGTGACCCGCAGGCTTGGGAGCAGTACTTC. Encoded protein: CATSDPQAWEQYF.

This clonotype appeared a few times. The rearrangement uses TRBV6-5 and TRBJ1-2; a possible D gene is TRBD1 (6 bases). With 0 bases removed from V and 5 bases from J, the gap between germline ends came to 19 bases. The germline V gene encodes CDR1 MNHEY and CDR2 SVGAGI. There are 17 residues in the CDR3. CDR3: CASSYSGRGRGGYGYTF. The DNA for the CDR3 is TGTGCCAGCAGTTACTCGGGTAGGGGGAGAGGAGGATATGGCTACACCTTC.